Listed below are T cell receptor beta chains from one sample, sequenced in a study of blood T cells in healthy people across ages. TCRdb reprocessed the 5' RACE reads via MiXCR and lists one record per CDR3 protein. Among 600,000 or so distinct CDR3 sequences listed, approximately 30% were seen once. The sample comprised blood. Source of these receptors: an elderly woman in good health. Each CDR3 is given without its conserved first and last residue.

>TRBV6-6|15
ASSRLPQGASYNEQF
>TRBV6-5|13
ASSSPGGTNEKLF
>TRBV19|13
ASSGTGTGRSPLH
>TRBV20-1|12
SARDRAGGQPQH
>TRBV5-1|13
ASSLGIFCQETQY
>TRBV7-2|13
ASSPTSGATGAQY
>TRBV7-9|10
ASIRISDTQY
>TRBV25-1|11
ASSVGGRGELF
>TRBV20-1|12
SAYTGGSGNTIY
>TRBV28|10
ASSLSVGRAF
>TRBV3-1|10
ASSQPGTEAF
>TRBV5-1|11
ASSYRGDTEAF
>TRBV30|13
AWRATRGDTGELF
>TRBV7-2|15
ASSLDLFGGAGYEQF
>TRBV20-1|10
RARQGGHGYT
>TRBV7-9|9
SSSQQETQY
>TRBV5-1|13
ASSLAGENTGELF
>TRBV6-2/TRBV6-3|14
ASSYPGSTGSNIQY
>TRBV5-1|11
ASSLRAGAGYT
>TRBV12-3/TRBV12-4|11
ASSIRGNTEAF
>TRBV20-1|14
SARRPQGARSIWQF
>TRBV27|13
ASSLSWGIQETQY
>TRBV25-1|13
ASSRTGRMNTEAF
>TRBV7-2|10
ASSFTDYEQY
>TRBV12-3/TRBV12-4|10
ASSLGTTEAF
>TRBV4-1|11
ASSQDHLYGYT
>TRBV5-1|14
ASSPRTGRLNTEAF
>TRBV5-1|13
ASSLAPGGPYEQY
>TRBV6-1|14
ASSEVLWAQDQPQH
>TRBV7-2|12
ASISLEVSETQY
>TRBV20-1|11
SARIAGLETQY
>TRBV5-1|11
ASRKGDNYGYT
>TRBV20-1|10
SARISNQPQH
>TRBV4-2|13
ASSQPGDREEPLH
>TRBV29-1|12
SAVQGKGTDTQY
>TRBV6-6|13
ANSQKQGAQTEAF
>TRBV29-1|11
NALAGATYEQY
>TRBV29-1|14
SVEGGRTGGDNEQY
>TRBV5-6|12
ASSFTGGNEKLF
>TRBV5-1|15
ASSPATSGGRYNEQF
>TRBV12-3/TRBV12-4|12
ASSTGTKQETQY
>TRBV9|12
ASSVDRDTYEQY
>TRBV7-3|16
ASSLTPGGSGGTDTQY
>TRBV2|11
ARTSGGGREQF
>TRBV6-5|17
ASSYRTPGEVTGANVLT
>TRBV10-3|11
AISAGQTGEQY
>TRBV2|11
ASSLTGGSVYT
>TRBV20-1|11
SARDLRTDTQY
>TRBV10-3|10
AISESSETQY
>TRBV5-1|14
ASSLIRLAGTDTQY
>TRBV7-9|14
ASSVPPGGMNTEAF
>TRBV7-2|13
ASRRPGQGGNEQF
>TRBV7-2|14
ASSPRWGAGANVLT
>TRBV4-1|13
ASSLRTSEQETQY
>TRBV12-3/TRBV12-4|14
ASSPGTRGVADAQY